This T cell receptor (beta chain) was sequenced in a study of T cell repertoires in cytomegalovirus infection. Study-level background: Public TCR beta signatures indicated both CMV infection and matching HLA type.

Regarding the study as a whole: HLA-C-restricted TCR beta clonotypes specific for CMV led the ex vivo response. Cumulative public TCR beta family frequency identified carriers of CMV plus the relevant HLA.

One entry per CDR3 protein, called by TCRdb with MiXCR from the reads. The table includes around 430,000 distinct CDR3 sequences, about 39% detected once. V gave up 6 bases and J gave up 3 bases; unmatched junction bases: 6. CDR3 length: 15 residues. Of note for this clonotype: Its target is unknown.

The V and J genes are TRBV12-3 or TRBV12-4 and TRBJ2-1; 9 bases agree with TRBD2. This receptor was taken from a human donor in good health (CMV status not recorded). Some clones in this sample may be carry-over from other donors' samples. The source material was cultured PBMCs, sampled from culture after CMV antigen stimulation. The CDR3 DNA reads as TGTGCCAGCAGGGCCTCGACTAGCGGCTACAATGAGCAGTTCTTC. Amino acid sequence: CASRASTSGYNEQFF.